The 30 T cell receptor beta chains reported below all come from one sample, sequenced in a study of EBV T-cell therapy then PD-1 blockade in nasopharyngeal carcinoma. Sequencing used immunoSEQ multiplex PCR; TCRdb keeps in-frame clones, though not all of them. The sample has about 21,000 clones, about 86% seen once; the top ten hold 31%. Time point described: 266 days after commencement of treatment, after nivolumab therapy. Treatment of the sample: AdE1-LMPpoly-expanded autologous EBV-specific T-cell therapy followed by anti-PD-1 nivolumab. Their antigens remain unidentified. The specimen was CD8+ T cells from blood, collected at roughly day 250 from a patient whose treatment included autologous EBV-specific T cells and nivolumab. These receptors were collected from a man aged 40-50 years with nasopharyngeal carcinoma.

This chain links TRBV7-3 with TRBJ1-1; no clear D gene. The CDR3 is 15 residues long. Germline assignment: CDR1 SGHTA and CDR2 FQGTGA. Trimming took off 3 bases at V and 0 bases at J, with 11 bases between the two ends. The CDR3 region is CASSFQAVLNTEAFF. The CDR3 DNA sequence: TGTGCCAGCAGCTTCCAAGCCGTCCTGAACACTGAAGCTTTCTTT.

The rearrangement joins TRBV29-1 to TRBJ2-1, with 13 bases aligning to TRBD2. Germline trimming cut 5 bases from V and 6 bases from J; bases unmatched to any gene: 7. This CDR3 contains 15 residues. From germline, CDR1 is SQVTM and CDR2 ANQGSEA. This CDR3 reads CSVSGWTSGGNEQFF. CDR3 coding DNA: TGCAGCGTTTCGGGGTGGACTAGCGGGGGCAATGAGCAGTTCTTC.

This clone has just a few counts. The V and J genes are TRBV6-6 and TRBJ2-5; D is ambiguous. The ends were cut back, 5 bases at V and 1 base at J, with 11 bases in the middle. CDR3 length equals 14 residues. CDR1 is MNHNY and CDR2 is SVGAGI in the germline V gene (reference sequence). The CDR3 coding sequence is TGTGCCAGCAGTCCCCGGCGGATCCAAGAGACCCAGTACTTC. As protein: CASSPRRIQETQYF.

CDR3 in amino acids: CASSTPQGITYEQYF. As DNA, the CDR3 is TGTGCCAGCAGCACACCACAGGGGATCACCTACGAGCAGTACTTC. This chain uses TRBV7-2 with TRBJ2-7; 7 bases line up with TRBD1. Germline assignment: CDR1 SGHTA and CDR2 FQGNSA. The CDR3 runs to 15 residues. V shed 5 bases, J shed 2 bases, and the junction held 9 bases outside the gene matches.

This clone was counted between two and nine times. This chain connects TRBV5-5 to TRBJ1-5; D gene ambiguous. Germline CDR1 reads SGHKS; CDR2 reads YYEKEE (reference sequence). The germline V and J ends were trimmed by 0 bases and 5 bases, with 18 bases remaining between them. The CDR3 runs to 17 residues. Written as DNA, the CDR3 is TGTGCCAGCAGCTTGGTTCCTTCGGGGAAGAGAGATCAGCCCCAGCATTTT. Residues: CASSLVPSGKRDQPQHF. The entire variable domain, with the rest obtained from reference TRBV5-5 and TRBJ1-5, is as follows: DAGVTQSPTHLIKTRGQQVTLRCSPISGHKSVSWYQQVLGQGPQFIFQYYEKEERGRGNFPDRFSARQFPNYSSELNVNALLLGDSALYLCASSLVPSGKRDQPQHFGDGTRLSIL.

The CDR3 coding sequence is TGTGCCAGCAGTTTCGGGCAGGGGAATCAGCCCCAGCATTTT. Amino acid sequence: CASSFGQGNQPQHF. The chain recombines TRBV28 with TRBJ1-5; TRBD1 is a possible D gene (6 bases). Trimming removed 3 bases at V and 4 bases at J, with 10 bases between. The CDR3 is 14 amino acids. Germline V CDR1 and CDR2: MDHEN, SYDVKM. The whole variable domain, remainder taken from reference TRBV28 and TRBJ1-5, is DVKVTQSSRYLVKRTGEKVFLECVQDMDHENMFWYRQDPGLGLRLIYFSYDVKMKEKGDIPEGYSVSREKKERFSLILESASTNQTSMYLCASSFGQGNQPQHFGDGTRLSIL.

This clone turned up a few times. J is TRBJ1-1 and V is TRBV7-9, with a tentative D call TRBD1 (6 bases). Germline loops: CDR1 SEHNR, CDR2 FQNEAQ (reference sequence). V was trimmed by 1 base and J by 2 bases, leaving 11 bases between them. CDR3 length equals 15 residues. CDR3 sequence (DNA): TGTGCCAGCAGCTTAGGAGGGGGGATAAACACTGAAGCTTTCTTT. Translated: CASSLGGGINTEAFF.

The V gene is TRBV27, the J gene TRBJ2-3; 8 positions match TRBD2. CDR1 is MNHEY, CDR2 SMNVEV, per germline (reference sequence). This CDR3 has 14 amino acids. V lost 8 bases to trimming and J lost 3 bases; unmatched junction nucleotides: 7. In nucleotides, the CDR3 is TGTGCCAGCCGCCGGGGGGGAAATACAGATACGCAGTATTTT. This codes for CASRRGGNTDTQYF.

The chain couples TRBV6-2 or TRBV6-3 to TRBJ2-7; D remains unclear. The CDR3 spans 11 residues. CDR1 MNHEY and CDR2 SVGEGT come from the germline V gene. V lost 4 bases and J lost 2, with 3 bases in between. CDR3 DNA: TGTGCCAGCAGTTTTGCCTACGAGCAGTACTTC. Protein sequence: CASSFAYEQYF.

The J gene is TRBJ2-2, the V gene TRBV5-6; 9 bases match TRBD1. This CDR3 is built from 15 residues. V trimming: 4 bases; J trimming: 3 bases; junction bases outside the gene matches: 4. CDR1 and CDR2 (germline): SGHDT, YYEEEE. The CDR3, as DNA: TGTGCCAGCAGCGTGAGGGACAGGGACACCGGGGAGCTGTTTTTT. As protein: CASSVRDRDTGELFF.

V is TRBV21-1 and J is TRBJ1-2; TRBD1 was called by the table and not checked on the DNA. TRBV21-1 is a documented pseudogene. This CDR3 comprises 14 residues. The CDR3 DNA reads TGTGCCAGCTCAAGAGGGACATCTAACTATGGCTACACCTTC. This sequence encodes CASSRGTSNYGYTF.

The chain links TRBV13 to TRBJ2-1; D ambiguous. Trimming cost V 5 bases and J 6 bases, with 11 bases left between them. CDR1 and CDR2 from the germline V gene are PRHDT and FYEKMQ (reference sequence). CDR3 length equals 13 residues. The CDR3, as DNA: TGTGCCAGCAGCCAGACACAGTTCAATGAGCAGTTCTTC. Translating it yields CASSQTQFNEQFF.

The J gene is TRBJ2-5, the V gene TRBV5-1; 9 nucleotides line up with TRBD1. J lost 6 bases, V lost 0 bases, and 9 bases had no gene match. The CDR3 is 16 amino acids. Germline V gene sequence: CDR1 SGHRS, CDR2 YFSETQ. The CDR3: CASSLAMGTGHKTQYF. The CDR3 nucleotides are TGCGCCAGCAGCTTGGCCATGGGGACAGGGCATAAGACCCAGTACTTC. Variable domain in full (rest from reference TRBV5-1 and TRBJ2-5): KAGVTQTPRYLIKTRGQQVTLSCSPISGHRSVSWYQQTPGQGLQFLFEYFSETQRNKGNFPGRFSGRQFSNSRSEMNVSTLELGDSALYLCASSLAMGTGHKTQYFGPGTRLLVL.

The genes are TRBV16 and TRBJ1-5; D not certain. Germline V gives CDR1 KGHSY, CDR2 FQNENV. V lost 2 bases to trimming and J lost 4 bases, with 9 bases between them. This CDR3 contains 14 residues. CDR3 nucleotide sequence: TGTGCCAGCAGCCAAACGGCTGGGAATCAGCCCCAGCATTTT. Its translation is CASSQTAGNQPQHF.

V gene TRBV11-3 combines with J gene TRBJ2-1; D remains unclear. The CDR3 extends over 15 amino acids. Germline V gene lookup returns CDR1 SGHNT and CDR2 YENEEA. Deletions cut 1 base from V and 6 bases from J, with 13 bases between. In nucleotides, the CDR3 is TGTGCCAGCAGCTTAGTGGGTCTGAAGGGCAATGAGCAGTTCTTC. This translates into CASSLVGLKGNEQFF. Based on the CDR3 plus reference TRBV11-3 and TRBJ2-1, the full variable domain is EAGVVQSPRYKIIEKKQPVAFWCNPISGHNTLYWYLQNLGQGPELLIRYENEEAVDDSQLPKDRFSAERLKGVDSTLKIQPAELGDSAVYLCASSLVGLKGNEQFFGPGTRLTVL.

The genes are TRBV13 and TRBJ2-7; D not certain. Germline loops: CDR1 PRHDT, CDR2 FYEKMQ (reference sequence). V lost 0 bases and J 2 bases, leaving 8 bases between the germline ends. CDR3 length: 14 amino acids. The CDR3: CASSLGQTPYEQYF. CDR3 DNA: TGTGCCAGCAGCTTAGGACAGACCCCCTACGAGCAGTACTTC.

This chain links TRBV12-3 or TRBV12-4 with TRBJ1-2; D is uncertain. With 1 base removed from V and 5 bases from J, the gap between germline ends came to 8 bases. This CDR3 region has 13 residues. The CDR3 protein is CASSLGAGYGYTF. The CDR3 nucleotides are TGTGCCAGCAGTTTAGGCGCGGGGTATGGCTACACCTTC.

This chain joins TRBV6-5 and TRBJ2-4; maybe TRBD2 (7 bases). The CDR3 sequence is 13 residues long. V lost 4 bases to trimming and J lost 8 bases, with 12 bases between them. CDR1 and CDR2 (germline): MNHEY, SVGAGI. CDR3 residues: CASSSVGGDIQYF. In DNA, the CDR3 is TGTGCCAGCAGTTCCGTAGGGGGGGACATTCAGTACTTC.

This CDR3 is CASSQGQGKDYGYTF. Written as DNA, the CDR3 is TGCGCCAGCAGCCAAGGACAGGGGAAGGACTATGGCTACACCTTC. The V and J genes are TRBV4-3 and TRBJ1-2; 8 bases line up with TRBD1. Per the germline V gene, CDR1 is LGHNA and CDR2 is YSLEER. The junction had 4 bases not matched to a gene; V was cut back by 1 base and J by 3 bases. This CDR3 is 15 amino acids long.

The chain combines TRBV9 with TRBJ2-7; 10 bases align to TRBD2. The V and J ends lost 5 bases and 5 bases, in that order; junction bases with no gene match: 10. CDR1 SGDLS and CDR2 YYNGEE come from the germline V gene. The CDR3 has 15 amino acids. Written as DNA, the CDR3 is TGTGCCAGCAGTAGCGGGGGGTTCGTCGGCGACGAGCAGTACTTC. Translating it yields CASSSGGFVGDEQYF.

This clone was observed a single time. This chain links TRBV2 with TRBJ1-6, with unresolved D. CDR1 SNHLY and CDR2 FYNNEI come from the germline V gene. Trimming took off 8 bases at V and 1 base at J, with 3 bases between the two ends. The CDR3 is made up of 12 amino acids. The CDR3 region has the DNA TGTGCCAGCGGATCCTATAATTCACCCCTCCACTTT. This codes for CASGSYNSPLHF.

As regards this clone: The junction departs from germline at one end; a sequencing error may be responsible. The sample has other DNA sequences that encode this CDR3 too. The rearrangement uses TRBV5-6 and TRBJ2-7, with D hard to call. This CDR3 is built from 15 residues. CDR1 is SGHDT, CDR2 YYEEEE, per germline. CDR3 sequence: CASSSTPLSSYEQYF. The CDR3, as DNA: TGCGCCAGCAGCTCGACACCCCTAAGCTCCTACGAGCAGTACTTC.

This sequence joins TRBV4-1 and TRBJ1-4, with D unresolved. The CDR3 spans 12 residues. Per germline, CDR1 MGHRA and CDR2 YSYEKL. Trimming removed 1 base at V and 6 bases at J, with 3 bases between. The CDR3 protein is CASSQGDEKLFF. The CDR3 DNA reads TGCGCCAGCAGCCAAGGAGATGAAAAACTGTTTTTT.

The chain uses TRBV7-3 and TRBJ2-2, with D hard to call. The CDR3 covers 12 residues. CDR1 is SGHTA, CDR2 FQGTGA, per germline. V was shortened by 5 bases and J by 2 bases, with 3 bases between the two germline ends. CDR3 amino acids: CASSHNTGELFF. CDR3 nucleotide sequence: TGTGCCAGCAGCCACAACACCGGGGAGCTGTTTTTT.

The genes are TRBV5-6 and TRBJ1-4; 8 positions match TRBD1. Germline values: CDR1 SGHDT, CDR2 YYEEEE. This CDR3 is 16 amino acids long. V shed 4 bases, J shed 3 bases, and the junction held 8 bases outside the gene matches. CDR3 bases: TGTGCCAGCAGCCTCAGACGACAGGGGCCTAATGAAAAACTGTTTTTT. Its translation: CASSLRRQGPNEKLFF.

A remark on this clone: This same CDR3 is encoded by further DNA sequences in the sample. The chain carries TRBV6-5 and TRBJ1-1; weak D call: TRBD1 (5 bases). Germline lookup yields CDR1 MNHEY and CDR2 SVGAGI. The CDR3 loop spans 13 amino acids. V dropped 2 bases and J dropped 5 bases, with 9 bases sitting between them. CDR3 nucleotides: TGTGCCAGCAGTTACGGGGAGGGGACTGAAGCTTTCTTT. It codes for CASSYGEGTEAFF.

The gene calls are TRBV5-4 and TRBJ2-2; D is ambiguous. Trimming cost V 1 base and J 4 bases, with 5 bases left between them. The CDR3 sequence is 13 residues long. The V gene's germline CDR1 is SGHNT and CDR2 YYREEE (reference sequence). CDR3 coding DNA: TGTGCCAGCAGCTTGTGGCCCACCGGGGAGCTGTTTTTT. It codes for CASSLWPTGELFF.

The V and J genes are TRBV6-2 or TRBV6-3 and TRBJ2-5; 9 nucleotides agree with TRBD1. The V gene end was trimmed by 0 bases and the J gene end by 0 bases; junction bases not matched to a gene: 5. This CDR3 contains 17 residues. Per germline, CDR1 MNHEY and CDR2 SVGEGT. Here the CDR3 reads CASSYSLGQGNQETQYF. CDR3 DNA: TGTGCCAGCAGTTACTCTTTGGGACAGGGAAACCAAGAGACCCAGTACTTC.

V is TRBV19 and J is TRBJ1-2, with D possibly TRBD1 on 5 matching bases. Trimming left V 5 bases short and J 4 bases short, with 8 bases between. CDR1 LNHDA and CDR2 SQIVND come from the germline V gene (reference sequence). The CDR3 sequence is 12 residues long. The DNA for the CDR3 is TGTGCCAGTAGTCTCGGGACCTATGGCTACACCTTC. This codes for CASSLGTYGYTF.

This clone was seen many times. This sequence joins TRBV25-1 and TRBJ2-7, with 7 bases that match TRBD1. Looked up from germline, CDR1 is MGHDK and CDR2 is SYGVNS. V was pared by 6 bases and J by 7 bases, with 6 bases of the junction left unmatched. The CDR3 totals 12 residues. CDR3 in amino acids: CASRQGLEEQYF. Here the CDR3 DNA reads TGTGCCAGCAGACAGGGGTTGGAAGAGCAGTACTTC.